This TCR beta chain originates from a study of T cell clones after liver transplantation. Method: immunoSEQ multiplex PCR; TCRdb's copy keeps in-frame clones and lacks some. The sample has 75,000 to 85,000 clones, 83% seen once. V was trimmed by 2 bases and J by 7 bases, leaving 15 bases between them. This CDR3 is 15 amino acids long. Per germline, CDR1 LNHDA and CDR2 SQIVND (reference sequence). The material sequenced was CD4+ T cells from blood, taken at the 22-month timepoint. This sequence joins TRBV19 and TRBJ2-1; D possibly corresponds to TRBD2 (6 bases). The clonotype comes from a human patient who received a liver transplant. Some T cells may have come from the graft donor. CDR3 bases: TGTGCCAGTAGTATATGGCCCCCAGGGAGGAATGAGCAGTTCTTC. Its translation: CASSIWPPGRNEQFF.